The sequence of this TCR beta chain was determined in a study of molecular identifiers for immune sequencing clone quantification. Germline V lookup: CDR1 MNHEY, CDR2 SVGEGT. This CDR3 has 13 amino acids. Trimming took off 8 bases at V and 6 bases at J, with 15 bases between the two ends. Listed TCR primers, together with previously described methods, were used for the bulk TCR libraries. TCRdb called the PCR reads again in MiXCR, with one record for every CDR3 protein. This sample has around 460,000 distinct CDR3 sequences, with under 30% found just once. Comment on this clonotype: Its antigen is currently unknown.

The study, taken as a whole, reports: Clones carrying above 20 RNA copies accounted for over 97% of effector molecules, under 1% in naive cells.

The sequenced sample was naive CD8+ T cells from blood, with Jurkat cell RNA spiked in. Subset reported: FACS-sorted CD8+CD4-CCR7+CD45RA+ naive T cells. The chain has TRBV6-2 or TRBV6-3 and TRBJ2-3; D could derive from TRBD1 or TRBD2 (5 bases each). The sequence came from a human donor in good health. Some libraries in this study had Jurkat cell RNA spiked in. In nucleotides, the CDR3 is TGTGCCAGCCGAGGGGTAGGGTCCGATACGCAGTATTTT. Protein: CASRGVGSDTQYF.